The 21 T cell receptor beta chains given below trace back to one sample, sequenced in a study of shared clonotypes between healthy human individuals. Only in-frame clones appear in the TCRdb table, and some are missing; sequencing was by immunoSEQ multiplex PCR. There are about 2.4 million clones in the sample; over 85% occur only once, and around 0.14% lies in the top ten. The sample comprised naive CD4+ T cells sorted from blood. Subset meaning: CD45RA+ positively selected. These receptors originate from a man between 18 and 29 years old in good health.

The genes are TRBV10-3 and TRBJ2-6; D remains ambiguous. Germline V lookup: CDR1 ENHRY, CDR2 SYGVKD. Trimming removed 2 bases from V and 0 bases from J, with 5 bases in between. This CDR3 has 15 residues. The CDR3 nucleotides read TGTGCCATCAGTGAGGGCTACTCTGGGGCCAACGTCCTGACTTTC. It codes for CAISEGYSGANVLTF.

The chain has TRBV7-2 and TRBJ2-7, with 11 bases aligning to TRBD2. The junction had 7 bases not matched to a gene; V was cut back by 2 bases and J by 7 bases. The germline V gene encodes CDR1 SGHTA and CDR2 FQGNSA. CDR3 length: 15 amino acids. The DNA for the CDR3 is TGTGCCAGCAGCTTAAGTAGCGGGAGGGTCGTGGAGCAGTACTTC. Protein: CASSLSSGRVVEQYF.

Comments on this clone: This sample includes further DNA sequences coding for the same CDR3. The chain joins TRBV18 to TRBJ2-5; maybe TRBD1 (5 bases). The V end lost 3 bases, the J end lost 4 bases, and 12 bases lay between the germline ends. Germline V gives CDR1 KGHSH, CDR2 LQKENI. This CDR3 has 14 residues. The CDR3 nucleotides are TGTGCCAGCTCACCGCAGGGAAGCCGAGAGACCCAGTACTTC. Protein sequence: CASSPQGSRETQYF.

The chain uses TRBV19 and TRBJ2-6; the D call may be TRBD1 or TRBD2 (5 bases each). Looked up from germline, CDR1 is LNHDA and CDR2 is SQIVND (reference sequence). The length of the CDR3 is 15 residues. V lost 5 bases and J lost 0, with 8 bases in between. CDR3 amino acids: CASSGGFSGANVLTF. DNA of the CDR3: TGTGCCAGTAGTGGGGGTTTCTCTGGGGCCAACGTCCTGACTTTC.

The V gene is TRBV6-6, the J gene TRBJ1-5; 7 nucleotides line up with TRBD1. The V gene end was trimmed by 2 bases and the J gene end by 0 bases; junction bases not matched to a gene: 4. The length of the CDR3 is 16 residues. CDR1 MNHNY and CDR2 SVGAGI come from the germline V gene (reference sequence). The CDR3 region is CASSYGTAYSNQPQHF. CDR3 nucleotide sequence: TGTGCCAGCAGTTACGGGACAGCGTATAGCAATCAGCCCCAGCATTTT.

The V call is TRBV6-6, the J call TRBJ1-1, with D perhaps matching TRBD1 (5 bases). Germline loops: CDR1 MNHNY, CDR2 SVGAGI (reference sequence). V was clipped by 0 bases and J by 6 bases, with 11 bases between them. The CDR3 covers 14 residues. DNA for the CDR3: TGTGCCAGCAGTTACTCGAGACAGATCTCTGAAGCTTTCTTT. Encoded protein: CASSYSRQISEAFF.

The CDR3 DNA reads TGTGCCAGCAGCGCACCGACTAGCCACAATGAGCAGTTCTTC. Encoded protein: CASSAPTSHNEQFF. The chain combines TRBV5-4 with TRBJ2-1; 7 nucleotides match TRBD2. This CDR3 has 14 amino acids. The germline V gene encodes CDR1 SGHNT and CDR2 YYREEE (reference sequence). Losses at the gene ends were 4 bases for V and 5 bases for J; bases not matched to a gene: 6.

In DNA, the CDR3 is TGTGCCAGCAGTTTAGGCAGCGTTGGAAACACCATATATTTT. It translates to CASSLGSVGNTIYF. The chain combines TRBV28 with TRBJ1-3; no clear D gene. Germline V gives CDR1 MDHEN, CDR2 SYDVKM. Trimming removed 2 bases from V and 3 bases from J, with 8 bases in between. The CDR3 sequence is 14 residues long.

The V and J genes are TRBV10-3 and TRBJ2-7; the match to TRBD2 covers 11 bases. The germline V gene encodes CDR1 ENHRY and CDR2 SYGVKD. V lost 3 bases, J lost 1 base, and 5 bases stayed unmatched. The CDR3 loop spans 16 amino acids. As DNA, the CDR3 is TGTGCCATCAGTGACCTTACTAGCGGGAGATCCTACGAGCAGTACTTC. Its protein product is CAISDLTSGRSYEQYF.

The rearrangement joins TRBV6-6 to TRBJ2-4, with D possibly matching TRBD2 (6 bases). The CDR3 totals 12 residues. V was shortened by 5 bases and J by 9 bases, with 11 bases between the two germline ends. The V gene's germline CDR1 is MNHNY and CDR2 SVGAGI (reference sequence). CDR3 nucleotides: TGTGCCAGCAGTCCCACTAGCAGCATTCAGTACTTC. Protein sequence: CASSPTSSIQYF.

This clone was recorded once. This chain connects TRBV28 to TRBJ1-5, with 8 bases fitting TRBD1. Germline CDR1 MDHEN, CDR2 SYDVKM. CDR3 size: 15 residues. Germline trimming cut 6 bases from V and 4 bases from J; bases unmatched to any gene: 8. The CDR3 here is CASRYRDRLNQPQHF. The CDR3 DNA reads TGTGCCAGCAGATACCGGGACAGGCTTAATCAGCCCCAGCATTTT. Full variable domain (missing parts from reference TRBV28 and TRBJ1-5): DVKVTQSSRYLVKRTGEKVFLECVQDMDHENMFWYRQDPGLGLRLIYFSYDVKMKEKGDIPEGYSVSREKKERFSLILESASTNQTSMYLCASRYRDRLNQPQHFGDGTRLSIL.

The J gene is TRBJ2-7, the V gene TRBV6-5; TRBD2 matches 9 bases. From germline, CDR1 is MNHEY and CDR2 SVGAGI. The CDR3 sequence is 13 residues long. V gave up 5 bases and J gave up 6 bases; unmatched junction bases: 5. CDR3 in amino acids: CASSRTSEGEQYF. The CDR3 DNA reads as TGTGCCAGCAGTAGGACTAGCGAGGGCGAGCAGTACTTC.

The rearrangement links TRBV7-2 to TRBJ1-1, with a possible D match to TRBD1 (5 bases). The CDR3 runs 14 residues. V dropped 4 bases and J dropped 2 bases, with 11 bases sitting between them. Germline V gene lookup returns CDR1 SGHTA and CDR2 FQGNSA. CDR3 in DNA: TGTGCCAGCAGCTCCCGGAGGGACAACACTGAAGCTTTCTTT. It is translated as CASSSRRDNTEAFF.

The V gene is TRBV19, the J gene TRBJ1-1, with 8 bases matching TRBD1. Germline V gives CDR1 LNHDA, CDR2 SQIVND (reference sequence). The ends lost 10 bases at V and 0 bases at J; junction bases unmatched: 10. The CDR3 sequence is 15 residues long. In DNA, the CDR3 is TGTGCCACCCTGGGCAGGGGGCCTATGAACACTGAAGCTTTCTTT. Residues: CATLGRGPMNTEAFF. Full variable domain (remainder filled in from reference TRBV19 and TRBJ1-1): DGGITQSPKYLFRKEGQNVTLSCEQNLNHDAMYWYRQDPGQGLRLIYYSQIVNDFQKGDIAEGYSVSREKKESFPLTVTSAQKNPTAFYLCATLGRGPMNTEAFFGQGTRLTVV.

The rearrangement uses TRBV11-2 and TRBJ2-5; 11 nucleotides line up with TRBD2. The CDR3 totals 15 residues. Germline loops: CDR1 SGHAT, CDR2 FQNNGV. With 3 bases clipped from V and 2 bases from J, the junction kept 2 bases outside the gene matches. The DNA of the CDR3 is TGTGCCAGCAGCTTTAGCGGGGGGGAGCAAGAGACCCAGTACTTC. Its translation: CASSFSGGEQETQYF.

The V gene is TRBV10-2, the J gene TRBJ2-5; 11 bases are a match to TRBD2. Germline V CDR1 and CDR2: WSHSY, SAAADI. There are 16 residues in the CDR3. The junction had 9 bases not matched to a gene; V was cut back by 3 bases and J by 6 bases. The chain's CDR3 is CASSEPIAGGPQTQYF. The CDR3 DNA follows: TGCGCCAGCAGTGAACCAATAGCGGGAGGGCCACAGACCCAGTACTTC.

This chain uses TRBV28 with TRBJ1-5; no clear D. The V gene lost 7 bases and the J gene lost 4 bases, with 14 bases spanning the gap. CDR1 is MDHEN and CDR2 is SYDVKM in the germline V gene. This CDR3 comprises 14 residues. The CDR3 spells CASTLLGQNQPQHF. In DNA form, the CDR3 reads TGTGCCAGCACCCTCTTAGGGCAGAATCAGCCCCAGCATTTT.

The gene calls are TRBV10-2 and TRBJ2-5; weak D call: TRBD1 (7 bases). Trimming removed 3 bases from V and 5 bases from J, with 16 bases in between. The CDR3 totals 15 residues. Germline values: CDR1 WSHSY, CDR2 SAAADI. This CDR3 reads CASSEQGIGGETQYF. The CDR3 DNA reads TGCGCCAGCAGTGAACAGGGGATAGGAGGGGAGACCCAGTACTTC.

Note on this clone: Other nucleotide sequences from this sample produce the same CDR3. DNA of the CDR3: TGTGCCAGCAGCGTAACGGGTAGGGAGACCCAGTACTTC. Encoded protein: CASSVTGRETQYF. The chain combines TRBV9 with TRBJ2-5; D unclear. Deletions cut 1 base from V and 5 bases from J, with 9 bases between. Germline CDR1 is SGDLS and CDR2 is YYNGEE. The CDR3 is made up of 13 amino acids. Combining the CDR3 with reference TRBV9 and TRBJ2-5 gives the whole variable domain DSGVTQTPKHLITATGQRVTLRCSPRSGDLSVYWYQQSLDQGLQFLIQYYNGEERAKGNILERFSAQQFPDLHSELNLSSLELGDSALYFCASSVTGRETQYFGPGTRLLVL.

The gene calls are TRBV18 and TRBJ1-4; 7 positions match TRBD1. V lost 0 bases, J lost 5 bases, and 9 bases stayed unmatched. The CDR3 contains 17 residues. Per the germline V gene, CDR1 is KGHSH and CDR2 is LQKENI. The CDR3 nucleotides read TGTGCCAGCTCACCACCGAACTTTAGCAGGGGGAATGAAAAACTGTTTTTT. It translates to CASSPPNFSRGNEKLFF.

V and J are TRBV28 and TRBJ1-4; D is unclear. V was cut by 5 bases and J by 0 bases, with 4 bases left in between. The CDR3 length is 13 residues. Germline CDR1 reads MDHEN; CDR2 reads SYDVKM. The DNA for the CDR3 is TGTGCCAGCAGTCCCGCAACTAATGAAAAACTGTTTTTT. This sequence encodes CASSPATNEKLFF.